Below, 32 T cell receptor beta chains from the same sample are listed, as sequenced in a study of Ad26.COV2.S vaccination and SARS-CoV-2 variants. Method: immunoSEQ multiplex PCR; TCRdb's copy keeps in-frame clones and lacks some. Of about 350,000 clones in the sample, around nine tenths were seen once. The treatment denotes: roughly 20 received Ad26.COV2.S at low or high dose, single or two shots; about five received placebo; per-sample allocation not given. Sampling happened 63 days after the first vaccine or placebo injection. Specimen: peripheral blood, collected in a trial of Ad26.COV2.S vaccine versus placebo. Receptors originate from a person aged 18-65 years who received the Ad26.COV2.S COVID-19 vaccine or a placebo.

The J gene is TRBJ2-1, the V gene TRBV6-5; D perhaps matches TRBD2 (6 bases). This CDR3 contains 13 residues. The V gene's germline CDR1 is MNHEY and CDR2 SVGAGI. Trimming cost V 8 bases and J 6 bases, with 14 bases left between them. CDR3 DNA: TGTGCCAGCGGGCGGGAAGGTCGCAATGAGCAGTTCTTC. Translated, it gives CASGREGRNEQFF.

This chain joins TRBV19 and TRBJ1-3; possible D gene TRBD1, 5 bases. The CDR3 length is 14 residues. Germline V gene data show CDR1 as LNHDA and CDR2 as SQIVND (reference sequence). Trimming removed 3 bases at V and 2 bases at J, with 8 bases between. The CDR3 here is CASSIPGPGNTIYF. The CDR3 DNA reads as TGTGCCAGTAGTATCCCAGGGCCTGGAAACACCATATATTTT.

The table lists this clone with a few counts. The V gene is TRBV6-5, the J gene TRBJ2-2, with D tentatively TRBD2 (7 bases). V lost 7 bases and J 3 bases, leaving 12 bases between the germline ends. Germline lookup yields CDR1 MNHEY and CDR2 SVGAGI. CDR3 length: 14 amino acids. The CDR3 DNA follows: TGTGCCAGCACCCGAGGGGGGGACACCGGGGAGCTGTTTTTT. Its protein is CASTRGGDTGELFF.

The J gene is TRBJ1-5, the V gene TRBV20-1; the match to TRBD1 covers 9 bases. Germline trimming cut 6 bases from V and 13 bases from J; bases unmatched to any gene: 7. Germline V CDR1 and CDR2: DFQATT, SNEGSKA (reference sequence). This CDR3 region has 11 residues. The CDR3 DNA reads TGCAGTGCGACAGGGGGAGAAAGACAGCATTTT. Translation gives CSATGGERQHF.

The rearrangement links TRBV9 to TRBJ1-1; D gene ambiguous. The CDR3 spans 15 residues. Germline V gene lookup returns CDR1 SGDLS and CDR2 YYNGEE. Trimming shortened V by 0 bases and J by 3 bases, and 12 bases separated the two germline ends. CDR3 coding DNA: TGTGCCAGCAGCGTAGTCCCGGGGAGTTACACTGAAGCTTTCTTT. It encodes CASSVVPGSYTEAFF.

This chain connects TRBV2 to TRBJ1-3; the match to TRBD1 covers 9 bases. Germline loops: CDR1 SNHLY, CDR2 FYNNEI. V trimming: 5 bases; J trimming: 7 bases; junction bases outside the gene matches: 6. This CDR3 spans 14 amino acids. In DNA form, the CDR3 reads TGTGCCAGCAGTCCCGGGACAGGGCTGAACACCATATATTTT. Its protein is CASSPGTGLNTIYF.

V gene TRBV11-2 combines with J gene TRBJ2-1, with TRBD2 matching over 13 bases. The CDR3 covers 17 residues. Germline loops: CDR1 SGHAT, CDR2 FQNNGV. The V segment lost 3 bases and the J segment 1 base; nucleotides outside the gene matches: 3. The CDR3 spells CASSFGTSGKSYNEQFF. DNA for the CDR3: TGTGCCAGCAGCTTCGGGACTAGCGGGAAGTCCTACAATGAGCAGTTCTTC.

This rearrangement joins TRBV11-2 to TRBJ1-4; D gene uncertain. The CDR3 length is 13 residues. Germline loops: CDR1 SGHAT, CDR2 FQNNGV. The ends were cut back, 5 bases at V and 5 bases at J, with 9 bases in the middle. CDR3 in DNA: TGTGCCAGCAGCCGGTCGATGAATGAAAAACTGTTTTTT. Amino acid sequence: CASSRSMNEKLFF. The whole variable domain, remainder taken from reference TRBV11-2 and TRBJ1-4, is EAGVAQSPRYKIIEKRQSVAFWCNPISGHATLYWYQQILGQGPKLLIQFQNNGVVDDSQLPKDRFSAERLKGVDSTLKIQPAKLEDSAVYLCASSRSMNEKLFFGSGTQLSVL.

DNA for the CDR3: TGTGCCAGCAGCTTGAGTGGGGGGTTTCTAGGGGAGACCCAGTACTTC. It yields the protein CASSLSGGFLGETQYF. The V gene is TRBV5-4, the J gene TRBJ2-5, with TRBD2 as a possible D gene (6 bases). The CDR3 totals 16 residues. Trimming removed 1 base at V and 5 bases at J, with 18 bases between. Germline loops: CDR1 SGHNT, CDR2 YYREEE (reference sequence).

This clone was counted once. The rearrangement joins TRBV18 to TRBJ2-7, with 7 bases fitting TRBD1. This CDR3 comprises 14 residues. Germline CDR1 is KGHSH and CDR2 is LQKENI. Trimming removed 4 bases from V and 3 bases from J; junction bases left unmatched: 6. The CDR3 sequence is CASSHPGQSYEQYF. For the CDR3, the DNA is TGTGCCAGCTCACACCCGGGACAGAGCTACGAGCAGTACTTC.

The gene calls are TRBV5-1 and TRBJ2-2; 7 positions agree with TRBD1. Germline V gives CDR1 SGHRS, CDR2 YFSETQ. There are 15 residues in the CDR3. J lost 1 base, V lost 2 bases, and 2 bases had no gene match. CDR3 in amino acids: CASSFRDRNTGELFF. CDR3 sequence (DNA): TGCGCCAGCAGCTTCCGGGACAGGAACACCGGGGAGCTGTTTTTT.

The chain is built from TRBV6-2 or TRBV6-3 and TRBJ1-2; a possible D gene is TRBD1 (5 bases). V lost 6 bases, J lost 3 bases, and 17 bases lay in between. CDR3 length equals 15 residues. Per germline, CDR1 MNHEY and CDR2 SVGEGT. CDR3 region: CASSPGGGDHYGYTF. The CDR3 DNA reads as TGTGCCAGCAGCCCCGGGGGAGGGGATCACTATGGCTACACCTTC.

The chain joins TRBV28 to TRBJ1-2, with 8 bases lining up with TRBD1. The V and J ends lost 10 bases and 5 bases, in that order; junction bases with no gene match: 6. Looked up from germline, CDR1 is MDHEN and CDR2 is SYDVKM. This CDR3 is 12 amino acids long. The CDR3 loop reads CATVTGVYGYTF. The CDR3 DNA sequence: TGTGCCACCGTGACAGGGGTGTATGGCTACACCTTC.

J is TRBJ2-7 and V is TRBV5-6; TRBD1 agrees at 8 bases. Germline V gene sequence: CDR1 SGHDT, CDR2 YYEEEE. The ends lost 3 bases at V and 11 bases at J; junction bases unmatched: 19. This CDR3 has 16 residues. CDR3 loop: CASSSGQAALATFEYF. In DNA form, the CDR3 reads TGTGCCAGCAGCTCGGGACAGGCCGCCCTCGCTACGTTTGAGTACTTC.

V is TRBV7-8 and J is TRBJ1-6; D is ambiguous. The germline V gene encodes CDR1 SGHVS and CDR2 FQNEAQ. CDR3 size: 14 residues. Trimming shortened V by 5 bases and J by 8 bases, and 13 bases separated the two germline ends. CDR3 DNA sequence: TGTGCCAGCAGCCCTTCTGGACTGTATTCACCCCTCCACTTT. Translation gives CASSPSGLYSPLHF.

This clone showed up just once. The chain carries TRBV12-3 or TRBV12-4 and TRBJ2-2; D gene uncertain. This CDR3 spans 13 amino acids. Trimming took 6 bases from V and 1 from J, leaving 6 bases between them. CDR3 protein: CASRWRNTGELFF. CDR3 sequence (DNA): TGTGCCAGCAGGTGGAGGAACACCGGGGAGCTGTTTTTT.

The chain joins TRBV6-8 to TRBJ1-6, with D possibly TRBD1 on 5 matching bases. V lost 2 bases to trimming and J lost 13 bases, with 12 bases between them. The germline V gene encodes CDR1 MNHGY and CDR2 SAAAGT. The CDR3 runs 13 residues. CDR3 residues: CASSYGQGWPLHF. The CDR3 DNA reads as TGTGCCAGCAGTTACGGCCAGGGATGGCCCCTCCACTTT.

The chain combines TRBV18 with TRBJ2-2; D call uncertain. The CDR3 covers 16 residues. Germline values: CDR1 KGHSH, CDR2 LQKENI. Trimming pared 3 bases from V and 1 base from J, leaving 12 bases between. CDR3 sequence: CASSPTFVGNTGELFF. In nucleotides, the CDR3 is TGTGCCAGCTCACCGACCTTCGTGGGGAACACCGGGGAGCTGTTTTTT.

The chain links TRBV6-1 to TRBJ2-5; TRBD2 matches at 12 bases. There are 19 residues in the CDR3. V was pared by 2 bases and J by 1 base, with 11 bases of the junction left unmatched. Germline V gives CDR1 MNHNS, CDR2 SASEGT. The CDR3 DNA sequence: TGTGCCAGCAGTGAACTTGCGGCTAGCGGGAGGGCCCTCCAAGAGACCCAGTACTTC. Translating it yields CASSELAASGRALQETQYF.

This rearrangement joins TRBV7-2 to TRBJ2-1; a possible D gene is TRBD1 (5 bases). CDR1 is SGHTA, CDR2 FQGNSA, per germline. This CDR3 comprises 13 residues. V was shortened by 8 bases and J by 6 bases, with 14 bases between the two germline ends. CDR3 DNA: TGTGCCAGCGAAATCCAGGGAATCAATGAGCAGTTCTTC. The encoded protein is CASEIQGINEQFF.

V gene TRBV7-9 combines with J gene TRBJ2-3, with TRBD2 as a possible D gene (6 bases). This CDR3 contains 17 residues. Germline lookup yields CDR1 SEHNR and CDR2 FQNEAQ (reference sequence). Trimming pared 5 bases from V and 3 bases from J, leaving 21 bases between. The CDR3 loop reads CASSDDLPGVLTDTQYF. In nucleotides, the CDR3 is TGTGCCAGCAGCGACGACTTACCGGGAGTCTTGACAGATACGCAGTATTTT.

This clone was counted between two and nine times. The genes are TRBV7-8 and TRBJ1-4, with TRBD1 identical over 10 bases. The CDR3 runs to 18 residues. Trimming removed 5 bases from V and 2 bases from J; junction bases left unmatched: 11. CDR1 and CDR2 (germline): SGHVS, FQNEAQ. The CDR3 nucleotides are TGTGCCAGCAGCCCGCACCGGGACAGGGGCGCGACTAATGAAAAACTGTTTTTT. It yields the protein CASSPHRDRGATNEKLFF.

This chain connects TRBV7-2 to TRBJ2-5; D gene uncertain. Germline CDR1 is SGHTA and CDR2 is FQGNSA. V was cut by 3 bases and J by 4 bases, with 12 bases left in between. CDR3 length: 14 residues. For the CDR3, the DNA is TGTGCCAGCAGCTTGGGCCCAGGCGGAGAGACCCAGTACTTC. Amino acid sequence: CASSLGPGGETQYF.

This clone was detected a few times. The CDR3 is CASSLVAGGHYEQYF. DNA for the CDR3: TGCGCCAGCAGCTTGGTGGCTGGGGGGCACTACGAGCAGTACTTC. The V call is TRBV5-1, the J call TRBJ2-7, with D possibly being TRBD1 or TRBD2 (6 bases each). Germline V gene data show CDR1 as SGHRS and CDR2 as YFSETQ. V lost 0 bases and J lost 3, with 13 bases in between. The CDR3 sequence is 15 residues long.

This chain uses TRBV6-5 with TRBJ1-1, with TRBD1 as a possible D gene (6 bases). The germline CDR1 and CDR2 sequences are MNHEY and SVGAGI. V was shortened by 5 bases and J by 4 bases, with 11 bases between the two germline ends. The CDR3 consists of 13 residues. The CDR3 loop reads CASSPDRSTEAFF. In nucleotides, the CDR3 is TGTGCCAGCAGTCCAGACAGGTCCACTGAAGCTTTCTTT.

The chain uses TRBV7-8 and TRBJ1-5; TRBD1 might be the D (5 bases). This CDR3 has 15 residues. Trimming removed 5 bases from V and 0 bases from J, with 11 bases in between. The germline V gene encodes CDR1 SGHVS and CDR2 FQNEAQ. As DNA, the CDR3 is TGTGCCAGCAGCCGGGGGGAGATTAGCAATCAGCCCCAGCATTTT. As protein: CASSRGEISNQPQHF.

The chain has TRBV7-6 and TRBJ1-5; D remains ambiguous. This CDR3 has 13 amino acids. The germline V gene has CDR1 SGHVS and CDR2 FNYEAQ. Trimming stripped 2 bases from V and 7 bases from J, with 9 bases between. CDR3 region: CASSLFADQPQHF. CDR3 bases: TGTGCCAGCAGCTTATTTGCGGACCAGCCCCAGCATTTT.

This clone is a singleton in its sample. This chain connects TRBV6-4 to TRBJ2-3, with D possibly being TRBD2 (5 bases). Trimming took off 3 bases at V and 2 bases at J, with 12 bases between the two ends. The germline V gene encodes CDR1 MRHNA and CDR2 SNTAGT. The CDR3 extends over 15 amino acids. The CDR3 reads CASSEDFPNTDTQYF. The DNA of the CDR3 is TGTGCCAGCAGTGAGGACTTCCCCAACACAGATACGCAGTATTTT.

This clone was found once. This sequence joins TRBV12-5 and TRBJ2-1; TRBD2 aligns across 11 bases. The CDR3 totals 13 residues. Germline CDR1 and CDR2: LGHNT and FRNRAP. V lost 9 bases to trimming and J lost 6 bases; unmatched junction nucleotides: 4. The CDR3 DNA follows: TGTGCTAGCGGACTAGCGGGTTTCAATGAGCAGTTCTTC. Amino acids: CASGLAGFNEQFF.

This chain connects TRBV3-1 (or the pseudogene TRBV3-2) to TRBJ1-3; D is unresolved. The CDR3 runs 19 residues. With 4 bases removed from V and 2 bases from J, the gap between germline ends came to 24 bases. Germline V gives CDR1 LGHDT, CDR2 YNNKEL (reference sequence). The CDR3 loop is CASSPDSVTGFHAGNTIYF. CDR3 DNA: TGTGCCAGCAGCCCAGACTCAGTCACCGGGTTTCACGCTGGAAACACCATATATTTT.

This clone appeared once. This chain connects TRBV15 to TRBJ2-7; TRBD1 aligns across 7 bases. CDR1 and CDR2 (germline): LNHNV, YYDKDF (reference sequence). V was clipped by 4 bases and J by 6 bases; unmatched bases: 12. The CDR3 contains 15 residues. The CDR3 is CATSKGARMGREQYF. Here the CDR3 DNA reads TGTGCCACCAGCAAGGGGGCTAGAATGGGGCGCGAGCAGTACTTC.

The CDR3 DNA reads TGTGCCAGCAGTCAGCTTGTAGGAGGAAACACCGGGGAGCTGTTTTTT. Amino acids: CASSQLVGGNTGELFF. The J gene is TRBJ2-2, the V gene TRBV28; D is possibly TRBD2 (5 bases). V was cut by 5 bases and J by 2 bases, with 15 bases left in between. The germline gives CDR1 MDHEN, CDR2 SYDVKM. The CDR3 is 16 amino acids. The variable domain in full, with the rest retrieved from reference TRBV28 and TRBJ2-2, is DVKVTQSSRYLVKRTGEKVFLECVQDMDHENMFWYRQDPGLGLRLIYFSYDVKMKEKGDIPEGYSVSREKKERFSLILESASTNQTSMYLCASSQLVGGNTGELFFGEGSRLTVL.